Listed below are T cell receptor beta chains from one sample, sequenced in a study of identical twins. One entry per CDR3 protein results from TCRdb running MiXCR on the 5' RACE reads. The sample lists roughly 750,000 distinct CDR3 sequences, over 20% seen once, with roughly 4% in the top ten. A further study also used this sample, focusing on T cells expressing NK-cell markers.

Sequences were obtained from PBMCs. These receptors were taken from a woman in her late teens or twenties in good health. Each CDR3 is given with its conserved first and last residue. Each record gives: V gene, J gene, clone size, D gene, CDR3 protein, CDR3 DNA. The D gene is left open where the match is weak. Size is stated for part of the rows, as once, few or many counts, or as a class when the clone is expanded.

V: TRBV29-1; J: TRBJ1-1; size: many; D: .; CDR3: CSVEYTGIEAFF; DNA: TGCAGCGTTGAATACACAGGGATTGAAGCTTTCTTT
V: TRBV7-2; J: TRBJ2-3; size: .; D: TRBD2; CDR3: CASSGPSGSGGTQYF; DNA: TGTGCCAGCAGCGGCCCTAGCGGGTCGGGGGGGACGCAGTATTTT
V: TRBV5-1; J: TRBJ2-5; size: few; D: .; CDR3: CASSSATRGETQYF; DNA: TGCGCCAGCAGCTCCGCCACTAGGGGAGAGACCCAGTACTTC
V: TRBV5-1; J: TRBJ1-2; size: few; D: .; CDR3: CASSLAGVNLYGYTF; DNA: TGCGCCAGCAGCTTGGCCGGGGTCAACCTCTATGGCTACACCTTC
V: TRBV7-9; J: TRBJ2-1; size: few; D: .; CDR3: CASDPSEDNEQFF; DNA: TGTGCCAGCGACCCCTCAGAGGACAATGAGCAGTTCTTC
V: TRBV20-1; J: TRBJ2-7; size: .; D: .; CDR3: CSARDHRGTVEQYF; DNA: TGCAGTGCTAGAGATCACCGGGGTACAGTCGAGCAGTACTTC
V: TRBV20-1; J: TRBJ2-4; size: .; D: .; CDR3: CSAPIGAVHKTIQYF; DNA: TGCAGTGCCCCGATCGGGGCAGTCCACAAAACCATTCAGTACTTC
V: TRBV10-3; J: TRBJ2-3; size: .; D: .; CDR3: CATSSTDTQYF; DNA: TGTGCCACCTCCAGCACAGATACGCAGTATTTT
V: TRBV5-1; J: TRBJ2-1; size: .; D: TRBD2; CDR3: CASSPPTSGRSYNEQFF; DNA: TGCGCCAGCAGCCCCCCGACTAGCGGGCGATCCTACAATGAGCAGTTCTTC
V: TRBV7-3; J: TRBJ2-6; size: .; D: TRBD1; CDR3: CASSFDRDSSGANVLTF; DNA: TGTGCCAGCAGCTTTGACAGGGACAGCTCTGGGGCCAACGTCCTGACTTTC
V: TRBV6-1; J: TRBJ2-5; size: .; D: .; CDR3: CASRWEETQYF; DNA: TGTGCCAGCCGTTGGGAAGAGACCCAGTACTTC
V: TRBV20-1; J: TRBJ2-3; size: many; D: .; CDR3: CSAGGRLADTQYF; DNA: TGCAGTGCTGGAGGGCGCTTGGCGGATACGCAGTATTTT
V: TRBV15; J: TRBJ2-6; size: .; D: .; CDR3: CATSIGGPSGANVLTF; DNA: TGTGCCACCAGCATTGGGGGTCCCTCTGGGGCCAACGTCCTGACTTTC
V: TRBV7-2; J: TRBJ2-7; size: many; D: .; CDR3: CASSDLEDSYEQYF; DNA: TGTGCCAGCAGCGACCTTGAAGACTCCTACGAGCAGTACTTC
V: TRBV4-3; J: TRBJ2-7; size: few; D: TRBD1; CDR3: CASSLDRGPLYEQYF; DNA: TGCGCCAGCAGCCTCGACAGGGGTCCCCTCTACGAGCAGTACTTC
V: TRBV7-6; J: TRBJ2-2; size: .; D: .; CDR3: CASSARIVGELFF; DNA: TGTGCCAGCAGCGCACGGATAGTAGGGGAGCTGTTTTTT
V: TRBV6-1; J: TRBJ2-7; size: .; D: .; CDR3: CAILHIKWVYEQYF; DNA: TGTGCCATCCTCCATATTAAGTGGGTCTACGAGCAGTACTTC
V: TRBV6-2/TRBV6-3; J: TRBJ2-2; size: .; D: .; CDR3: CASSYNAGELFF; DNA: TGTGCCAGCAGTTACAACGCCGGGGAGCTGTTTTTT
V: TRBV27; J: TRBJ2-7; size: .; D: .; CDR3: CASSSLPLLDEQYF; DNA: TGTGCCAGCAGTTCCCTGCCTTTACTCGACGAGCAGTACTTC
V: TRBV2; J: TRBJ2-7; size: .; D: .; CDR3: CASSEASRDGYEQYF; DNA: TGTGCCAGCAGTGAAGCCAGCAGGGATGGGTACGAGCAGTACTTC
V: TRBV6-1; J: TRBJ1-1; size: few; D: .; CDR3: CASRRAGGMNTEAFF; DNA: TGTGCCAGCAGAAGGGCGGGAGGAATGAACACTGAAGCTTTCTTT
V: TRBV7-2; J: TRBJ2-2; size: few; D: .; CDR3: CASSWGTAELFF; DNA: TGTGCCAGCTCGTGGGGGACGGCCGAGCTGTTTTTT
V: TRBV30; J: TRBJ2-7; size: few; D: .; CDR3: CAWSENYEQYF; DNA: TGTGCCTGGAGTGAAAACTACGAGCAGTACTTC
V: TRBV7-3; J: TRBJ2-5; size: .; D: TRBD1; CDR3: CASSPRTGRETQYF; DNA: TGTGCCAGCAGCCCTCGGACAGGGAGGGAGACCCAGTACTTC
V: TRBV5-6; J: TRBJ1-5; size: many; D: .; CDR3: CASSLGRGQPQHF; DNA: TGTGCCAGCAGCTTGGGACGAGGTCAGCCCCAGCATTTT
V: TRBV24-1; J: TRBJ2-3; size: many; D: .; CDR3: CATSREDTQYF; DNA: TGTGCCACCAGTAGGGAAGATACGCAGTATTTT